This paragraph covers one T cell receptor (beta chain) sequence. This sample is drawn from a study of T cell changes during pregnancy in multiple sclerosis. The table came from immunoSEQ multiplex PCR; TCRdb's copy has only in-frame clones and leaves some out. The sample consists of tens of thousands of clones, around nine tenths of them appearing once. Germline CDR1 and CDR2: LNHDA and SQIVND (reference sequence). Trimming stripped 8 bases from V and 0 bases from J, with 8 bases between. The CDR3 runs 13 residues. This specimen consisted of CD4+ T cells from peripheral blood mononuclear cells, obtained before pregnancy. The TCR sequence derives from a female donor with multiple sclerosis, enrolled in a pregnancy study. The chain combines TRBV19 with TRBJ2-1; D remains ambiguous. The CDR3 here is CASSLSSYNEQFF. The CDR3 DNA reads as TGTGCCAGTTCGCTCAGCTCCTACAATGAGCAGTTCTTC.